This TCR beta chain was found in a study of cytomegalovirus exposure and HLA in healthy donors. Everyone who donated was a healthy bone marrow donor. Germline V lookup: CDR1 SGHNT, CDR2 YYREEE (reference sequence). CDR3 size: 14 residues. V shed 4 bases and J 6 bases; nucleotides not matched to a gene: 8. The PCR was carried out with 60 Vbeta primers and 13 Jbeta primers. Profiled with immunoSEQ multiplex PCR; TCRdb holds only in-frame clones, not every one. This repertoire shows some 130,000 clones, 80% found once; its top ten account for under 3%. This receptor was identified in a man aged 30 to 39 in good health and CMV-seronegative. Sequenced material: PBMCs. This rearrangement joins TRBV5-4 to TRBJ2-7; 9 nucleotides agree with TRBD2. The CDR3 loop reads CASSLAGSGCEQYF. CDR3 nucleotides: TGTGCCAGCAGCCTAGCGGGGTCCGGGTGCGAGCAGTACTTC. The variable domain in full, with the rest retrieved from reference TRBV5-4 and TRBJ2-7, is ETGVTQSPTHLIKTRGQQVTLRCSSQSGHNTVSWYQQALGQGPQFIFQYYREEENGRGNFPPRFSGLQFPNYSSELNVNALELDDSALYLCASSLAGSGCEQYFGPGTRLTVT.